These 30 T cell receptor beta chains were all obtained from the same sample, sequenced in a study of lymphopenia after photon versus proton radiotherapy. Only in-frame clones appear in the TCRdb table, and some are missing; sequencing was by immunoSEQ multiplex PCR. The sample contains about 70,000 clones, 85% to 95% of which appear only once. The input for sequencing was peripheral blood, taken from a patient treated with photon-based radiotherapy. These receptors all stem from a woman aged 40 to 50 with cholangiocarcinoma.

The gene calls are TRBV6-5 and TRBJ2-7; TRBD2 agrees at 9 bases. The CDR3 sequence is 14 residues long. Trimming removed 7 bases from V and 0 bases from J; junction bases left unmatched: 4. Germline lookup yields CDR1 MNHEY and CDR2 SVGAGI. The CDR3 protein is CASTSAGGSYEQYF. For the CDR3, the DNA is TGTGCCAGCACCTCAGCGGGGGGCTCCTACGAGCAGTACTTC.

The V call is TRBV29-1, the J call TRBJ2-1; TRBD2 aligns across 9 bases. This CDR3 spans 14 amino acids. With V trimmed by 4 bases and J by 5 bases, 6 bases remained unmatched. Germline loops: CDR1 SQVTM, CDR2 ANQGSEA. CDR3 in amino acids: CSVVLSGRHNEQFF. DNA for the CDR3: TGCAGCGTTGTCCTTAGCGGGAGACACAATGAGCAGTTCTTC.

The rearrangement links TRBV5-5 to TRBJ1-4, with a possible D match to TRBD1 (6 bases). CDR3 length: 16 amino acids. Trimming took off 0 bases at V and 6 bases at J, with 15 bases between the two ends. The V gene's germline CDR1 is SGHKS and CDR2 YYEKEE (reference sequence). The CDR3 sequence: CASSLGVTGWYEKLFF. The CDR3 coding sequence is TGTGCCAGCAGCTTGGGGGTTACAGGGTGGTATGAAAAACTGTTTTTT. Filled out from reference TRBV5-5 and TRBJ1-4, the complete variable domain reads DAGVTQSPTHLIKTRGQQVTLRCSPISGHKSVSWYQQVLGQGPQFIFQYYEKEERGRGNFPDRFSARQFPNYSSELNVNALLLGDSALYLCASSLGVTGWYEKLFFGSGTQLSVL.

The chain employs TRBV9 and TRBJ2-1; TRBD1 agrees at 12 bases. Germline V gene data show CDR1 as SGDLS and CDR2 as YYNGEE. The CDR3 is 16 residues long. The ends lost 3 bases at V and 4 bases at J; junction bases unmatched: 5. DNA of the CDR3: TGTGCCAGCAGCGCGAGGGGACAGGGGGCTTACAATGAGCAGTTCTTC. Residues: CASSARGQGAYNEQFF.

The chain uses TRBV4-1 and TRBJ2-1; possibly TRBD1 or TRBD2 for D (5 bases each). The CDR3 contains 17 residues. Germline CDR1 and CDR2: MGHRA and YSYEKL. The V end lost 1 base, the J end lost 7 bases, and 20 bases lay between the germline ends. The CDR3 DNA sequence: TGCGCCAGCAGCCAAGGGAGGCTGGGACCGTTAATGAATGAGCAGTTCTTC. Translation gives CASSQGRLGPLMNEQFF.

The CDR3 bases are TGCAGCGTGAGGGGGGGGGACACCATATATTTT. It specifies CSVRGGDTIYF. The rearrangement links TRBV29-1 to TRBJ1-3; a weak D match, TRBD1 (6 bases). V shed 6 bases and J shed 8 bases, with 11 bases lying between them. The CDR3 has 11 residues. CDR1 and CDR2 (germline): SQVTM, ANQGSEA.

The V call is TRBV30, the J call TRBJ2-3; 11 bases are a match to TRBD2. Trimming cost V 5 bases and J 4 bases; bases outside gene matches: 17. Per germline, CDR1 GTSNPN and CDR2 SVGIG (reference sequence). The CDR3 extends over 18 amino acids. CDR3 sequence (DNA): TGTGCCTGGGCCCTCGGTTTAGCGGGAGGGTTCGGTCCAGATACGCAGTATTTT. Translating gives CAWALGLAGGFGPDTQYF.

This clone occurred a few times. V and J are TRBV6-4 and TRBJ2-3; 7 positions agree with TRBD1. The CDR3 consists of 14 residues. Germline CDR1 reads MRHNA; CDR2 reads SNTAGT. The V segment lost 8 bases and the J segment 2 bases; nucleotides outside the gene matches: 7. Written as DNA, the CDR3 is TGTGCCAGCGGCTTAGGGGGCCCCACAGATACGCAGTATTTT. Amino acid sequence: CASGLGGPTDTQYF.

The CDR3 nucleotides are TGTGCCAGCAGTTCCGGTCATAGCAATCAGCCCCAGCATTTT. Protein product: CASSSGHSNQPQHF. The rearrangement links TRBV6-5 to TRBJ1-5; D call uncertain. This CDR3 region has 14 residues. V lost 4 bases and J 0 bases, leaving 7 bases between the germline ends. Germline-derived CDR1 and CDR2 are MNHEY and SVGAGI.

This clone has just one count. The chain is built from TRBV18 and TRBJ1-1; D is ambiguous. Trimming removed 3 bases at V and 1 base at J, with 12 bases between. CDR3 length: 15 amino acids. Germline values: CDR1 KGHSH, CDR2 LQKENI. This CDR3 is CASSPLGARNTEAFF. DNA of the CDR3: TGTGCCAGCTCACCTCTGGGCGCGCGGAACACTGAAGCTTTCTTT.

The chain combines TRBV6-1 with TRBJ2-7; the match to TRBD1 covers 10 bases. The CDR3 runs to 13 residues. Germline trimming cut 7 bases from V and 3 bases from J; bases unmatched to any gene: 3. Germline CDR1 is MNHNS and CDR2 is SASEGT. The CDR3 loop reads CASKGQGFYEQYF. CDR3 coding DNA: TGTGCCAGCAAGGGACAGGGGTTCTACGAGCAGTACTTC.

V gene TRBV2 combines with J gene TRBJ2-7; maybe TRBD2 (6 bases). The CDR3 has 12 residues. Looked up from germline, CDR1 is SNHLY and CDR2 is FYNNEI. Trimming cost V 7 bases and J 2 bases, with 9 bases left between them. The CDR3 sequence is CASTGSPYEQYF. The CDR3, as DNA: TGTGCCAGCACCGGGAGTCCCTACGAGCAGTACTTC.

The V and J genes are TRBV6-6 and TRBJ1-1, with D maybe TRBD1 (5 bases). The V gene lost 4 bases and the J gene lost 1 base, with 10 bases spanning the gap. Germline values: CDR1 MNHNY, CDR2 SVGAGI (reference sequence). The CDR3 is made up of 14 amino acids. The CDR3, as DNA: TGTGCCAGCAGTTGGGACGGAACGAACACTGAAGCTTTCTTT. This encodes CASSWDGTNTEAFF.

For this clone: The same CDR3 arises from other DNA sequences in this sample as well. The gene calls are TRBV6-5 and TRBJ1-1; possible D gene TRBD1, 6 bases. CDR1 is MNHEY and CDR2 is SVGAGI in the germline V gene. V lost 4 bases and J lost 2, with 8 bases in between. The CDR3 totals 13 residues. The chain's CDR3 is CASSLQGNTEAFF. CDR3 bases: TGTGCCAGCAGTTTACAGGGAAACACTGAAGCTTTCTTT.

This clone was seen a handful of times. The chain links TRBV27 to TRBJ2-7; 7 nucleotides align to TRBD1. The CDR3 sequence is 14 residues long. Trimming took 6 bases from V and 0 from J; bases not matched to a gene: 5. The V gene's germline CDR1 is MNHEY and CDR2 SMNVEV (reference sequence). The CDR3 sequence: CASRGDSSSYEQYF. Here the CDR3 DNA reads TGTGCCAGCAGAGGGGACAGTAGCTCCTACGAGCAGTACTTC.

The V call is TRBV7-9, the J call TRBJ2-2; D is possibly TRBD1 (5 bases). The CDR3 runs to 16 residues. Germline-derived CDR1 and CDR2 are SEHNR and FQNEAQ (reference sequence). Trimming took 4 bases from V and 3 from J, leaving 15 bases between them. CDR3 sequence: CASSSRKGADTGELFF. As DNA, the CDR3 is TGTGCCAGCAGCTCCAGGAAAGGGGCGGACACCGGGGAGCTGTTTTTT.

The J gene is TRBJ2-7, the V gene TRBV18, with 10 bases identical to TRBD1. The CDR3 is 15 residues long. With V trimmed by 5 bases and J by 2 bases, 6 bases remained unmatched. Germline V CDR1 and CDR2: KGHSH, LQKENI. CDR3 protein: CASSRGQGPPYEQYF. In DNA, the CDR3 is TGTGCCAGCTCAAGGGGACAGGGGCCGCCCTACGAGCAGTACTTC.

The rearrangement links TRBV6-1 to TRBJ2-5; D unresolved. V gave up 6 bases and J gave up 4 bases, with 18 bases separating them. Germline CDR1 reads MNHNS; CDR2 reads SASEGT. The CDR3 totals 15 residues. The CDR3, as DNA: TGTGCCAGCAGCGATGGACCGTGGGATCGAGAGACCCAGTACTTC. Residues: CASSDGPWDRETQYF.

The CDR3 here is CASSDRPLAKNIQYF. The DNA of the CDR3 is TGTGCCAGTAGTGACAGGCCTCTAGCCAAAAACATTCAGTACTTC. The rearrangement uses TRBV19 and TRBJ2-4, with TRBD1 as a possible D gene (6 bases). This CDR3 has 15 amino acids. Germline-derived CDR1 and CDR2 are LNHDA and SQIVND (reference sequence). Between the trimmed V and J ends, which lost 5 bases and 0 bases, there was a span of 11 bases.

The V and J genes are TRBV2 and TRBJ2-7; D tentatively fits TRBD1 or TRBD2 (5 bases each). With 6 bases removed from V and 3 bases from J, the gap between germline ends came to 18 bases. Germline CDR1 SNHLY, CDR2 FYNNEI. The CDR3 is 15 residues long. Here the CDR3 DNA reads TGTGCCAGCAGGGACTTCTGGGGACGGAGCTACGAGCAGTACTTC. Amino acid sequence: CASRDFWGRSYEQYF.

The chain couples TRBV6-6 to TRBJ1-2; TRBD1 is a possible D gene (6 bases). The CDR3 length is 15 residues. V was cut by 7 bases and J by 7 bases, with 22 bases left in between. Germline CDR1 and CDR2: MNHNY and SVGAGI (reference sequence). The CDR3 sequence is CASNRDTSGAGGYTF. In nucleotides, the CDR3 is TGTGCCAGCAACCGGGACACCTCTGGGGCTGGTGGCTACACCTTC.

This chain connects TRBV28 to TRBJ2-3; unclear D gene. The CDR3 sequence is 11 residues long. Germline assignment: CDR1 MDHEN and CDR2 SYDVKM. Deletions cut 3 bases from V and 5 bases from J, with 3 bases between. CDR3 coding DNA: TGTGCCAGCAGTTTCGAAGATACGCAGTATTTT. It codes for CASSFEDTQYF.

The count of this clone is one. The chain has TRBV5-1 and TRBJ2-7, with D uncertain. The length of the CDR3 is 13 residues. Trimming removed 0 bases at V and 3 bases at J, with 7 bases between. Germline V CDR1 and CDR2: SGHRS, YFSETQ. The CDR3 DNA reads as TGCGCCAGCAGCTTGGGAGACAACTACGAGCAGTACTTC. Its protein is CASSLGDNYEQYF.

The rearrangement links TRBV10-2 to TRBJ1-2; unclear D gene. The V end lost 11 bases, the J end lost 3 bases, and 16 bases lay between the germline ends. Germline values: CDR1 WSHSY, CDR2 SAAADI. The CDR3 totals 13 residues. The CDR3 DNA reads TGCGCCCGAAGTGAGACAATAGACTATGGCTACACCTTC. It encodes CARSETIDYGYTF.

This clone was seen a few times. The rearrangement links TRBV4-2 to TRBJ1-5, with a tentative D call TRBD1 (6 bases). Trimming took off 0 bases at V and 4 bases at J, with 13 bases between the two ends. The CDR3 totals 16 residues. The germline V gene encodes CDR1 LGHNA and CDR2 YNFKEQ. The CDR3 is CASSQETGNQNQPQHF. The DNA of the CDR3 is TGTGCCAGCAGCCAAGAAACAGGGAACCAAAATCAGCCCCAGCATTTT.

This rearrangement joins TRBV5-4 to TRBJ2-2; D call uncertain. CDR3 size: 14 residues. Germline V CDR1 and CDR2: SGHNT, YYREEE (reference sequence). Trimming pared 5 bases from V and 0 bases from J, leaving 8 bases between. The CDR3 DNA follows: TGTGCCAGCAGGAGGAGCTCGAACACCGGGGAGCTGTTTTTT. Its translation is CASRRSSNTGELFF. Drawing the rest from reference TRBV5-4 and TRBJ2-2, the complete variable domain is ETGVTQSPTHLIKTRGQQVTLRCSSQSGHNTVSWYQQALGQGPQFIFQYYREEENGRGNFPPRFSGLQFPNYSSELNVNALELDDSALYLCASRRSSNTGELFFGEGSRLTVL.

The V and J genes are TRBV4-3 and TRBJ2-3, with TRBD2 as a possible D gene (6 bases). The CDR3 extends over 16 amino acids. Deletions cut 0 bases from V and 4 bases from J, with 14 bases between. Germline assignment: CDR1 LGHNA and CDR2 YSLEER. The CDR3 sequence: CASSQEFGGAADTQYF. CDR3 coding DNA: TGCGCCAGCAGCCAAGAATTCGGGGGAGCGGCAGATACGCAGTATTTT.

V gene TRBV30 combines with J gene TRBJ1-2, with TRBD1 identical over 7 bases. The V gene end was trimmed by 0 bases and the J gene end by 5 bases; junction bases not matched to a gene: 3. Germline-derived CDR1 and CDR2 are GTSNPN and SVGIG (reference sequence). The CDR3 consists of 13 residues. The CDR3 nucleotides read TGTGCCTGGAGTGTAATGACAGGGTATGGCTACACCTTC. Amino acid sequence: CAWSVMTGYGYTF.

The chain carries TRBV28 and TRBJ2-2, with TRBD2 matching over 7 bases. The germline CDR1 and CDR2 sequences are MDHEN and SYDVKM. Trimming at V came to 6 bases and at J to 11 bases, leaving 18 bases not matched to a gene. The CDR3 covers 16 residues. This chain's CDR3 is CASRSGVLAVVGELFF. DNA for the CDR3: TGTGCCAGCAGGTCGGGTGTCCTAGCGGTAGTAGGAGAGCTGTTTTTT.

V and J are TRBV5-1 and TRBJ1-4; the D gene is possibly TRBD1 (5 bases). With 4 bases removed from V and 6 bases from J, the gap between germline ends came to 19 bases. The germline V gene has CDR1 SGHRS and CDR2 YFSETQ. The CDR3 consists of 16 residues. The CDR3 sequence: CASSPGVGPYYEKLFF. Here the CDR3 DNA reads TGCGCCAGCAGCCCGGGGGTGGGCCCCTACTATGAAAAACTGTTTTTT.